These 6 T cell receptor beta chains were all obtained from the same sample, sequenced in a study of blood T cell repertoires in COVID-19. Data came from immunoSEQ multiplex PCR; TCRdb stores just in-frame clones and leaves some out. The sample includes about 300,000 clones, around 84% of them seen just once. Material for sequencing was peripheral blood. These receptors were collected from a man in his 70s with acute or convalescent COVID-19.

The rearrangement links TRBV7-9 to TRBJ1-1; D unclear. Between the trimmed V and J ends, which lost 3 bases and 1 base, there was a span of 9 bases. Looked up from germline, CDR1 is SEHNR and CDR2 is FQNEAQ (reference sequence). The CDR3 contains 14 residues. CDR3 DNA sequence: TGTGCCAGCAGCTTGTACAGTGAGAACACTGAAGCTTTCTTT. Encoded protein: CASSLYSENTEAFF.

The chain links TRBV9 to TRBJ2-1; TRBD1 matches 7 bases. CDR1 and CDR2 from the germline V gene are SGDLS and YYNGEE. The CDR3 length is 15 residues. Trimming at V came to 0 bases and at J to 12 bases, leaving 12 bases not matched to a gene. The CDR3 nucleotides read TGTGCCAGCAGCGTAGAGGGGGACAGAGGCCGGTGGCAGTTCTTC. Its protein product is CASSVEGDRGRWQFF.

As for this clone: The identical CDR3 is also encoded by other nucleotide sequences in the sample. The rearrangement uses TRBV30 and TRBJ2-2; TRBD2 might be the D (6 bases). From germline, CDR1 is GTSNPN and CDR2 SVGIG (reference sequence). The length of the CDR3 is 13 residues. The V end lost 0 bases, the J end lost 5 bases, and 7 bases lay between the germline ends. CDR3 DNA sequence: TGTGCCTGGAGTGTTGGGGGGACCGGGGAGCTGTTTTTT. Its translation: CAWSVGGTGELFF. Full variable domain (rest looked up from reference TRBV30 and TRBJ2-2): SQTIHQWPATLVQPVGSPLSLECTVEGTSNPNLYWYRQAAGRGLQLLFYSVGIGQISSEVPQNLSASRPQDRQFILSSKKLLLSDSGFYLCAWSVGGTGELFFGEGSRLTVL.

A single count supports this clone. This sequence joins TRBV28 and TRBJ2-3; D ambiguous. The V gene's germline CDR1 is MDHEN and CDR2 SYDVKM. V lost 4 bases and J 4 bases, leaving 6 bases between the germline ends. The CDR3 runs to 12 residues. CDR3 residues: CASSWLPDTQYF. DNA for the CDR3: TGTGCCAGCAGTTGGCTCCCAGATACGCAGTATTTT.

The rearrangement joins TRBV10-3 to TRBJ1-1, with D tentatively TRBD1 (6 bases). Germline CDR1 reads ENHRY; CDR2 reads SYGVKD. This CDR3 has 13 residues. V lost 2 bases and J lost 6, with 10 bases in between. CDR3 loop: CAISEAQGSEAFF. The CDR3 DNA reads TGTGCCATCAGTGAGGCACAGGGCTCTGAAGCTTTCTTT.

This clone came up once. This rearrangement joins TRBV4-3 to TRBJ2-2, with 9 bases matching TRBD1. In germline, CDR1 is LGHNA, CDR2 YSLEER. The CDR3 totals 14 residues. V shed 2 bases and J 7 bases; nucleotides not matched to a gene: 2. The CDR3 region has the DNA TGCGCCAGCAGCCAATTGGACAGGGGCGGGGAGCTGTTTTTT. Its translation: CASSQLDRGGELFF.